These 16 T cell receptor beta chains were sequenced from one sample in a study of control samples from healthy donors and cancer patients. TCRdb's copy holds only in-frame clones and misses some; the assay was immunoSEQ multiplex PCR. The sample contains about 85,000 clones, approximately 91% of which appear only once. The sequenced material came from blood. These receptors originate from a woman in her sixties or seventies in good health.

The CDR3 DNA reads TGTGCCAGCAGCTCGGCGCGTGGTGGGACCTACAATGAGCAGTTCTTC. Encoded protein: CASSSARGGTYNEQFF. This rearrangement joins TRBV7-9 to TRBJ2-1, with D unresolved. The CDR3 runs to 16 residues. Germline values: CDR1 SEHNR, CDR2 FQNEAQ (reference sequence). V was cut by 4 bases and J by 2 bases, with 15 bases left in between.

This clone was seen once. This rearrangement joins TRBV18 to TRBJ1-2; TRBD1 is a possible D gene (5 bases). Trimming removed 3 bases from V and 5 bases from J, with 13 bases in between. CDR3 size: 14 residues. Germline loops: CDR1 KGHSH, CDR2 LQKENI. The CDR3 DNA reads as TGTGCCAGCTCACCTAAGGGGCAGGAATATGGCTACACCTTC. It encodes CASSPKGQEYGYTF.

CDR3 loop: CASRGQLNQPQHF. The DNA of the CDR3 is TGTGCCAGCAGAGGGCAGCTCAATCAGCCCCAGCATTTT. The chain couples TRBV2 to TRBJ1-5; no firm D call. The CDR3 is 13 amino acids. CDR1 is SNHLY, CDR2 FYNNEI, per germline. Trimming pared 6 bases from V and 3 bases from J, leaving 9 bases between.

In this sample, this clone turned up once. The J gene is TRBJ2-4, the V gene TRBV7-2; D tentatively reads TRBD1 or TRBD2 (5 bases each). This CDR3 has 14 amino acids. V lost 5 bases and J 1 base, leaving 9 bases between the germline ends. Germline V gene lookup returns CDR1 SGHTA and CDR2 FQGNSA. The CDR3: CASSVWGAKNIQYF. The CDR3 coding sequence is TGTGCCAGCAGCGTGTGGGGGGCCAAAAACATTCAGTACTTC.

The chain combines TRBV10-3 with TRBJ1-1; the D gene is possibly TRBD1 (5 bases). Germline V lookup: CDR1 ENHRY, CDR2 SYGVKD. V lost 2 bases to trimming and J lost 4 bases, with 26 bases between them. CDR3 size: 19 residues. CDR3 coding DNA: TGTGCCATCAGTGAGCTTAACTCCGGGCCCCAGTTGAGGGGCACTGAAGCTTTCTTT. This translates into CAISELNSGPQLRGTEAFF.

The chain joins TRBV18 to TRBJ1-2; 8 bases are shared with TRBD1. From germline, CDR1 is KGHSH and CDR2 LQKENI. The length of the CDR3 is 17 residues. Trimming cost V 2 bases and J 0 bases; bases outside gene matches: 8. The CDR3 loop is CASSPGAGGTANYGYTF. CDR3 sequence (DNA): TGTGCCAGCTCACCAGGGGCAGGGGGCACTGCTAACTATGGCTACACCTTC.

The V call is TRBV28, the J call TRBJ1-1; TRBD1 might be the D (5 bases). CDR1 and CDR2 (germline): MDHEN, SYDVKM. The CDR3 has 15 amino acids. V gave up 3 bases and J gave up 3 bases, with 14 bases separating them. The CDR3 is CASSLGEISDTEAFF. The CDR3 nucleotides are TGTGCCAGCAGTTTGGGGGAGATTTCGGACACTGAAGCTTTCTTT.

A few counts support this clone. This chain uses TRBV5-1 with TRBJ1-2; no reliable D call. Germline V gives CDR1 SGHRS, CDR2 YFSETQ. This CDR3 has 13 residues. V was pared by 1 base and J by 7 bases, with 11 bases between. Here the CDR3 reads CASSLLVASGYTF. DNA for the CDR3: TGCGCCAGCAGCTTGTTAGTGGCCTCTGGCTACACCTTC.

The rearrangement links TRBV7-3 to TRBJ1-2; D ambiguous. Trimming pared 2 bases from V and 5 bases from J, leaving 9 bases between. Germline CDR1 is SGHTA and CDR2 is FQGTGA. The CDR3 sequence is 13 residues long. The CDR3, as DNA: TGTGCCAGCAGCTTAGGCCACGGGTATGGCTACACCTTC. Translating gives CASSLGHGYGYTF.

V gene TRBV28 combines with J gene TRBJ1-6; 8 bases fit TRBD1. With V trimmed by 7 bases and J by 3 bases, 14 bases remained unmatched. Germline V gives CDR1 MDHEN, CDR2 SYDVKM. The CDR3 consists of 18 residues. CDR3 sequence (DNA): TGTGCCAGCAATCCCCCTCCCGGACAGGGCCGCTATAATTCACCCCTCCACTTT. Its protein product is CASNPPPGQGRYNSPLHF.

The rearrangement links TRBV5-6 to TRBJ1-4; the match to TRBD1 covers 8 bases. This CDR3 has 12 amino acids. The ends lost 3 bases at V and 13 bases at J; junction bases unmatched: 5. From germline, CDR1 is SGHDT and CDR2 YYEEEE. The CDR3 DNA reads as TGTGCCAGCAGCTCCCGACAGGGGAGACTGTTTTTT. It translates to CASSSRQGRLFF.

This chain uses TRBV21-1 with TRBJ1-2; the table's D call TRBD1 went unverified against the DNA. TRBV21-1 is assigned pseudogene status. The CDR3 runs 14 residues. The chain's CDR3 is CASSKVQGDYGYTF. The CDR3 bases are TGTGCCAGCAGCAAAGTACAGGGGGACTATGGCTACACCTTC.

The chain recombines TRBV2 with TRBJ1-1; possibly TRBD1 for D (5 bases). V lost 7 bases, J lost 0 bases, and 12 bases lay in between. CDR1 and CDR2 from the germline V gene are SNHLY and FYNNEI. The CDR3 totals 14 residues. The DNA for the CDR3 is TGTGCCAGCAAGTTCGAAGGGGTGAACACTGAAGCTTTCTTT. Translated, it gives CASKFEGVNTEAFF.

The V and J genes are TRBV11-3 and TRBJ2-7; D is perhaps TRBD2 (6 bases). With 5 bases removed from V and 5 bases from J, the gap between germline ends came to 16 bases. In germline, CDR1 is SGHNT, CDR2 YENEEA. CDR3 size: 14 residues. The CDR3 region has the DNA TGTGCCAGCAGCCCCGGGACCAGGAGGGACGAGCAGTACTTC. Translating it yields CASSPGTRRDEQYF.

J is TRBJ2-2 and V is TRBV5-5; the D gene could be TRBD1 or TRBD2 (5 bases each). The CDR3 totals 15 residues. Germline CDR1 SGHKS, CDR2 YYEKEE (reference sequence). V lost 3 bases and J lost 4, with 13 bases in between. The CDR3 region is CASSYGGTFTGELFF. The DNA for the CDR3 is TGTGCCAGCAGCTATGGTGGGACCTTCACCGGGGAGCTGTTTTTT. Variable domain in full (rest from reference TRBV5-5 and TRBJ2-2): DAGVTQSPTHLIKTRGQQVTLRCSPISGHKSVSWYQQVLGQGPQFIFQYYEKEERGRGNFPDRFSARQFPNYSSELNVNALLLGDSALYLCASSYGGTFTGELFFGEGSRLTVL.

A few counts support this clone. The chain has TRBV9 and TRBJ1-5; D unclear. The CDR3 loop spans 15 amino acids. V was clipped by 4 bases and J by 5 bases, with 16 bases between them. Germline V gene data show CDR1 as SGDLS and CDR2 as YYNGEE. For the CDR3, the DNA is TGTGCCAGCAGCCTTGGACCGGGAAGGGATCAGCCCCAGCATTTT. This codes for CASSLGPGRDQPQHF. The variable domain in full, with the rest retrieved from reference TRBV9 and TRBJ1-5, is DSGVTQTPKHLITATGQRVTLRCSPRSGDLSVYWYQQSLDQGLQFLIQYYNGEERAKGNILERFSAQQFPDLHSELNLSSLELGDSALYFCASSLGPGRDQPQHFGDGTRLSIL.